This T cell receptor (beta chain) emerged from a study of T and B cells in COVID-19 patients. Looking at the study overall: Blood was sampled from COVID-19 patients who were either actively infected or recovered.

Each TRB amplification used about 250-550 ng of genomic DNA from blood. The germline gives CDR1 SQVTM, CDR2 ANQGSEA. V dropped 7 bases and J dropped 5 bases, with 5 bases sitting between them. The CDR3 is made up of 10 amino acids. This clonotype is deemed medium-sized. The antigen remains undetermined. BIOMED2 TRB-A/B primer pools were used in multiplex TRB PCR. One entry per CDR3 protein, called by TCRdb with MiXCR from the multiplex PCR reads. The table lists around 7,600 distinct CDR3 sequences, less than 45% of them singletons, with about 3.3% in the top ten. Points from the study as a whole: In COVID-19 patients, T cell receptor beta variable and joining gene use was reportedly strongly skewed. No sequencing was yet done of CD4+, regulatory or CD8+ subsets, or of SARS-CoV-2-responsive or tetramer+ sorted cells.

The chain employs TRBV29-1 and TRBJ1-4; D ambiguous. Source material: blood. This receptor was obtained from a human donor who had recovered from COVID-19. The CDR3 bases are TGCAGCGCTCGGAATGAAAAACTGTTTTTT. As protein: CSARNEKLFF.